The clone carrying this TCR beta chain was picked up a small number of times. This entry is derived from a study of blood T cell repertoires in COVID-19. Overall study context: Sources were T cells, B-cell-depleted T cells, or PBMCs; the material itself was cDNA or gDNA.

Produced via immunoSEQ multiplex PCR; TCRdb's table is partial and in-frame only. The sample contains just under 300,000 clones, around nine tenths of which appear only once. Trimming removed 5 bases from V and 1 base from J; junction bases left unmatched: 8. Germline assignment: CDR1 SGHTA and CDR2 FQGNSA. There are 15 residues in the CDR3. This receptor was taken from a man between 65 and 85 years old with acute or convalescent COVID-19. This chain connects TRBV7-2 to TRBJ2-7; 7 bases align to TRBD1. The material sequenced was peripheral blood. CDR3 region: CASSLAWTGSYEQYF. DNA for the CDR3: TGTGCCAGCAGCCTCGCATGGACAGGATCCTACGAGCAGTACTTC.